One sample yielded the 29 T cell receptor beta chains listed below, sequenced in a study of blood T cell repertoires in COVID-19. Method: immunoSEQ multiplex PCR; TCRdb's copy keeps in-frame clones and lacks some. The profile shows some 80,000 clones, 79% of them singletons. The material sequenced was peripheral blood. The source is a woman older than 75 with active or convalescent COVID-19.

This sequence joins TRBV13 and TRBJ1-1; D possibly corresponds to TRBD1 (6 bases). The CDR3 sequence is 15 residues long. The germline gives CDR1 PRHDT, CDR2 FYEKMQ (reference sequence). V was pared by 8 bases and J by 0 bases, with 16 bases between. The CDR3 nucleotides are TGTGCCAGCTCGGCGGGGGGCAGACTGAACACTGAAGCTTTCTTT. Its translation is CASSAGGRLNTEAFF.

The chain links TRBV2 to TRBJ2-1; 8 positions match TRBD1. The V gene end was trimmed by 5 bases and the J gene end by 8 bases; junction bases not matched to a gene: 5. This CDR3 contains 13 residues. The germline CDR1 and CDR2 sequences are SNHLY and FYNNEI. The CDR3: CASSTTGVHEQFF. The DNA for the CDR3 is TGTGCCAGCAGTACGACAGGGGTCCATGAGCAGTTCTTC. Complete variable domain (other parts from reference TRBV2 and TRBJ2-1): EPEVTQTPSHQVTQMGQEVILRCVPISNHLYFYWYRQILGQKVEFLVSFYNNEISEKSEIFDDQFSVERPDGSNFTLKIRSTKLEDSAMYFCASSTTGVHEQFFGPGTRLTVL.

The chain employs TRBV29-1 and TRBJ2-1; 14 positions agree with TRBD2. V gave up 5 bases and J gave up 10 bases; unmatched junction bases: 7. This CDR3 has 14 residues. CDR1 SQVTM and CDR2 ANQGSEA come from the germline V gene. The CDR3 sequence is CSVPTTSGREEQFF. The DNA for the CDR3 is TGCAGCGTTCCTACGACTAGCGGGAGGGAGGAGCAGTTCTTC.

This chain uses TRBV6-2 or TRBV6-3 with TRBJ1-1; TRBD1 agrees at 8 bases. Germline values: CDR1 MNHEY, CDR2 SVGEGT. This CDR3 has 15 residues. V shed 4 bases, J shed 1 base, and the junction held 5 bases outside the gene matches. In DNA, the CDR3 is TGTGCCAGCAGTTCCCTCGACAGGGGGAACACTGAAGCTTTCTTT. Protein product: CASSSLDRGNTEAFF.

The V gene is TRBV2, the J gene TRBJ1-4; TRBD1 agrees at 11 bases. Losses at the gene ends were 6 bases for V and 8 bases for J; bases not matched to a gene: 8. In germline, CDR1 is SNHLY, CDR2 FYNNEI. This CDR3 contains 15 residues. The CDR3 is CASSRDRGSGEKLFF. For the CDR3, the DNA is TGTGCCAGCAGCCGGGACAGGGGGTCCGGAGAAAAACTGTTTTTT.

In DNA, the CDR3 is TGCGCCAGCAGCCCGGGGACTAGCGGGAGGGGCGGGATTCAGTACTTC. The encoded protein is CASSPGTSGRGGIQYF. V usage is TRBV5-1 and J usage is TRBJ2-4; 16 bases are a match to TRBD2. CDR1 and CDR2 (germline): SGHRS, YFSETQ. V was clipped by 4 bases and J by 10 bases; unmatched bases: 8. The CDR3 has 16 residues.

This clone was counted a single time. J is TRBJ2-7 and V is TRBV18, with D possibly being TRBD2 (6 bases). This CDR3 spans 12 amino acids. Germline V CDR1 and CDR2: KGHSH, LQKENI. Trimming took 2 bases from V and 5 from J, leaving 7 bases between them. The chain's CDR3 is CASSPWRDEQYF. The CDR3 bases are TGTGCCAGCTCACCATGGAGGGACGAGCAGTACTTC. The whole variable domain, remainder taken from reference TRBV18 and TRBJ2-7, is NAGVMQNPRHLVRRRGQEARLRCSPMKGHSHVYWYRQLPEEGLKFMVYLQKENIIDESGMPKERFSAEFPKEGPSILRIQQVVRGDSAAYFCASSPWRDEQYFGPGTRLTVT.

As DNA, the CDR3 is TGTGCCAGCAGTTCCTTTCGACTCCGAATACGAGGGGAGCAGTACTTC. Amino acid sequence: CASSSFRLRIRGEQYF. The chain has TRBV27 and TRBJ2-7; possibly TRBD2 for D (5 bases). The length of the CDR3 is 16 residues. V was cut by 4 bases and J by 7 bases, with 23 bases left in between. Germline loops: CDR1 MNHEY, CDR2 SMNVEV (reference sequence).

This chain joins TRBV15 and TRBJ2-7; 8 bases match TRBD2. V lost 4 bases to trimming and J lost 3 bases; unmatched junction nucleotides: 11. Germline V lookup: CDR1 LNHNV, CDR2 YYDKDF (reference sequence). The CDR3 loop spans 16 amino acids. CDR3 sequence (DNA): TGTGCCACCAGCATCGGCCGGGGCGGGGGGCTCTACGAGCAGTACTTC. Its protein is CATSIGRGGGLYEQYF.

V is TRBV12-3 or TRBV12-4 and J is TRBJ1-2, with TRBD1 identical over 8 bases. The V segment lost 9 bases and the J segment 7 bases; nucleotides outside the gene matches: 10. The CDR3 has 13 amino acids. This CDR3 is CASQNADRAGYTF. CDR3 DNA: TGTGCCAGTCAGAACGCGGACAGGGCTGGCTACACCTTC.

Remarks on this clone: A junction boundary mismatches the germline segment, possibly from a read error. The genes are TRBV7-7 and TRBJ2-5; D is perhaps TRBD2 (6 bases). Germline V gives CDR1 SSHAT, CDR2 FNYEAQ (reference sequence). CDR3 size: 13 residues. Here the CDR3 reads CASSPTSTETQYF. The CDR3, as DNA: TGTGCTAGCAGCCCTACTAGCACGGAGACCCAGTACTTC. Full variable domain (remainder filled in from reference TRBV7-7 and TRBJ2-5): GAGVSQSPRYKVTKRGQDVTLRCDPISSHATLYWYQQALGQGPEFLTYFNYEAQPDKSGLPSDRFSAERPEGSISTLTIQRTEQRDSAMYRCASSPTSTETQYFGPGTRLLVL.

This clone was found a few times. The gene calls are TRBV24-1 and TRBJ2-1, with D unclear. This CDR3 region has 16 residues. Trimming shortened V by 2 bases and J by 3 bases, and 13 bases separated the two germline ends. Germline lookup yields CDR1 KGHDR and CDR2 SFDVKD. CDR3 protein: CATSDSIARSYNEQFF. CDR3 bases: TGTGCCACCAGTGATTCTATAGCTAGAAGCTACAATGAGCAGTTCTTC.

The table lists this clone with a count of one. Sequence at one end of the junction differs from germline and may be a read error. The DNA of the CDR3 is TGTGCTAGCAGCTCGGACAGGGGGCGGGAGACCCAGTACTTC. Protein: CASSSDRGRETQYF. This sequence joins TRBV7-7 and TRBJ2-5; 11 nucleotides line up with TRBD1. In germline, CDR1 is SSHAT, CDR2 FNYEAQ (reference sequence). The CDR3 is made up of 14 amino acids.

The V and J genes are TRBV3-1 (or the pseudogene TRBV3-2) and TRBJ2-7; 7 bases map to TRBD2. Germline V gene sequence: CDR1 LGHDT, CDR2 YNNKEL (reference sequence). CDR3 length: 15 residues. The J segment lost 6 bases and the V segment lost 5 bases, leaving 13 bases of the junction unmatched. The CDR3 sequence is CASSGREGWMGEQYF. DNA for the CDR3: TGTGCCAGCAGCGGTAGGGAGGGATGGATGGGCGAGCAGTACTTC.

The chain employs TRBV28 and TRBJ2-1, with 9 bases aligning to TRBD1. There are 15 residues in the CDR3. Germline loops: CDR1 MDHEN, CDR2 SYDVKM. Trimming at V came to 5 bases and at J to 6 bases, leaving 8 bases not matched to a gene. Here the CDR3 reads CASSSAGQGPNEQFF. DNA of the CDR3: TGTGCCAGCAGTAGCGCCGGACAGGGGCCCAATGAGCAGTTCTTC. The whole variable domain, filled in from reference TRBV28 and TRBJ2-1, reads DVKVTQSSRYLVKRTGEKVFLECVQDMDHENMFWYRQDPGLGLRLIYFSYDVKMKEKGDIPEGYSVSREKKERFSLILESASTNQTSMYLCASSSAGQGPNEQFFGPGTRLTVL.

This clone was counted only a few times. The chain uses TRBV5-1 and TRBJ1-5; 9 nucleotides agree with TRBD1. J was trimmed by 4 bases and V by 2 bases; bases with no gene match: 1. Germline V lookup: CDR1 SGHRS, CDR2 YFSETQ. This CDR3 comprises 14 residues. For the CDR3, the DNA is TGCGCCAGCAGCTTAGGGACAGGGAATCAGCCCCAGCATTTT. It yields the protein CASSLGTGNQPQHF.

The rearrangement uses TRBV2 and TRBJ2-7; the D is unclear. This CDR3 comprises 11 residues. The germline V and J ends were trimmed by 5 bases and 2 bases, with 4 bases remaining between them. Germline V gives CDR1 SNHLY, CDR2 FYNNEI. CDR3 in amino acids: CASSLTYEQYF. The CDR3 nucleotides read TGTGCCAGCAGTCTTACCTACGAGCAGTACTTC.

This clone has just one count. V is TRBV10-3 and J is TRBJ1-1; possibly TRBD1 for D (6 bases). Germline V gene lookup returns CDR1 ENHRY and CDR2 SYGVKD. The V and J ends lost 2 bases and 2 bases respectively, with 9 bases between them. This CDR3 contains 14 residues. In DNA, the CDR3 is TGTGCCATCAGTGAGCCGACAGGAAACACTGAAGCTTTCTTT. It codes for CAISEPTGNTEAFF.

The rearrangement joins TRBV6-1 to TRBJ2-7; 7 bases are a match to TRBD1. Per the germline V gene, CDR1 is MNHNS and CDR2 is SASEGT. The CDR3 length is 15 residues. Trimming cost V 3 bases and J 2 bases; bases outside gene matches: 7. The CDR3 loop is CASSDEGQRAYEQYF. In DNA form, the CDR3 reads TGTGCCAGCAGTGACGAGGGACAGAGAGCCTACGAGCAGTACTTC.

In DNA form, the CDR3 reads TGTGCCAGCTCCTTGGACAGGGCCGGGGATAGCAATCAGCCCCAGCATTTT. This codes for CASSLDRAGDSNQPQHF. This rearrangement joins TRBV18 to TRBJ1-5, with TRBD1 matching over 8 bases. CDR3 length equals 17 residues. The V segment lost 6 bases and the J segment 0 bases; nucleotides outside the gene matches: 10. Germline V gene lookup returns CDR1 KGHSH and CDR2 LQKENI.

V is TRBV7-9 and J is TRBJ2-7; 7 nucleotides align to TRBD2. The germline CDR1 and CDR2 sequences are SEHNR and FQNEAQ (reference sequence). V was pared by 1 base and J by 10 bases, with 10 bases of the junction left unmatched. The CDR3 sequence is 14 residues long. CDR3 region: CASSLGEGSKAQYF. The CDR3 nucleotides read TGTGCCAGCAGCTTAGGGGAGGGGTCCAAGGCCCAGTACTTC.

This clone occurred a few times. Within the sample, other DNA sequences also encode this same CDR3. V gene TRBV5-1 combines with J gene TRBJ2-2; the D gene is possibly TRBD2 (6 bases). Trimming took off 2 bases at V and 1 base at J, with 6 bases between the two ends. The CDR3 length is 14 residues. Germline values: CDR1 SGHRS, CDR2 YFSETQ. The CDR3: CASSFGGNTGELFF. The CDR3 coding sequence is TGCGCCAGCAGCTTCGGGGGGAACACCGGGGAGCTGTTTTTT.

The J gene is TRBJ2-1, the V gene TRBV28, with 8 positions matching TRBD1. This CDR3 region has 15 residues. The germline V gene has CDR1 MDHEN and CDR2 SYDVKM. V gave up 4 bases and J gave up 2 bases; unmatched junction bases: 4. The CDR3 nucleotides are TGTGCCAGCAGTTCTGACAGGGGAGCCTACAATGAGCAGTTCTTC. The encoded protein is CASSSDRGAYNEQFF.

This chain uses TRBV5-1 with TRBJ1-2; 7 bases match TRBD1. Germline lookup yields CDR1 SGHRS and CDR2 YFSETQ. The trim removed 0 bases at V and 9 bases at J, leaving 5 bases unmatched. The CDR3 length is 13 residues. The CDR3 is CASSLAPGQSYTF. DNA for the CDR3: TGCGCCAGCAGCTTGGCCCCGGGACAGAGCTACACCTTC. Combining the CDR3 with reference TRBV5-1 and TRBJ1-2 gives the whole variable domain KAGVTQTPRYLIKTRGQQVTLSCSPISGHRSVSWYQQTPGQGLQFLFEYFSETQRNKGNFPGRFSGRQFSNSRSEMNVSTLELGDSALYLCASSLAPGQSYTFGSGTRLTVV.

The chain recombines TRBV19 with TRBJ2-2, with TRBD2 matching over 9 bases. The CDR3 has 15 residues. V was clipped by 6 bases and J by 2 bases; unmatched bases: 4. The germline V gene encodes CDR1 LNHDA and CDR2 SQIVND (reference sequence). In DNA, the CDR3 is TGTGCCAGTAGGGCGGGACTAGCAAACACCGGGGAGCTGTTTTTT. Its protein is CASRAGLANTGELFF.

This clone was observed a single time. J is TRBJ2-5 and V is TRBV13; 9 nucleotides line up with TRBD2. This CDR3 comprises 17 residues. CDR1 PRHDT and CDR2 FYEKMQ come from the germline V gene (reference sequence). With V trimmed by 0 bases and J by 5 bases, 10 bases remained unmatched. The CDR3 coding sequence is TGTGCCAGCAGCTTAGGCAATCTGTTAGCGGGGGAGGAGACCCAGTACTTC. Translated, it gives CASSLGNLLAGEETQYF.

V usage is TRBV7-2 and J usage is TRBJ1-1; D perhaps matches TRBD1 (6 bases). Germline loops: CDR1 SGHTA, CDR2 FQGNSA. The CDR3 covers 11 residues. V shed 5 bases and J shed 10 bases, with 11 bases lying between them. CDR3 DNA sequence: TGTGCCAGCAGCCCGACAGGTATAGCTTTCTTT. Protein product: CASSPTGIAFF.

This clone was detected a few times. The chain employs TRBV5-5 and TRBJ1-5, with 7 bases matching TRBD1. The CDR3 totals 16 residues. Germline loops: CDR1 SGHKS, CDR2 YYEKEE (reference sequence). V gave up 7 bases and J gave up 5 bases; unmatched junction bases: 15. The CDR3 bases are TGTGCCAGCGGACTTCTAACAGGGGTAATTCATCAGCCCCAGCATTTT. As protein: CASGLLTGVIHQPQHF.

V is TRBV20-1 and J is TRBJ1-1, with TRBD1 matching 8 bases. Germline trimming cut 3 bases from V and 0 bases from J; bases unmatched to any gene: 6. The germline CDR1 and CDR2 sequences are DFQATT and SNEGSKA (reference sequence). This CDR3 contains 15 residues. The chain's CDR3 is CSASEQGALNTEAFF. As DNA, the CDR3 is TGCAGTGCTAGTGAGCAGGGGGCTTTGAACACTGAAGCTTTCTTT.